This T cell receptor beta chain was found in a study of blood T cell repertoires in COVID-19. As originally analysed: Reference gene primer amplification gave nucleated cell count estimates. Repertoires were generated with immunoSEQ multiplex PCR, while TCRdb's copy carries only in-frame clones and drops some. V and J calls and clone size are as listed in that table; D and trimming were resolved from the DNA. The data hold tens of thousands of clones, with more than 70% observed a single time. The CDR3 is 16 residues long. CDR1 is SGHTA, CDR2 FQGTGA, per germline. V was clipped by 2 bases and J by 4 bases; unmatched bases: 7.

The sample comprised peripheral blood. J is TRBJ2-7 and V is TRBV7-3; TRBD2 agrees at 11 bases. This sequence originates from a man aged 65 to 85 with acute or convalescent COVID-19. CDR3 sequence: CASSLGGLAGGYEQYF. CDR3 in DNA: TGTGCCAGCAGCTTAGGTGGTCTAGCGGGAGGTTACGAGCAGTACTTC.